Detailed here is one T cell receptor (beta chain). This entry belongs to a study of cytomegalovirus exposure and HLA in healthy donors. Primers for the PCR totalled 60 Vbeta and 13 Jbeta. Repertoires were generated with immunoSEQ multiplex PCR, while TCRdb's copy carries only in-frame clones and drops some. This sample carries fewer than 250,000 clones, around 80% of them seen once, and the ten largest clones take about 1.8%. V shed 1 base and J shed 6 bases, with 16 bases lying between them. The CDR3 covers 15 residues. Germline V gives CDR1 LGHNA, CDR2 YSLEER. Source material: PBMCs. This TCR was recovered from a man aged 18-30 years in good health and CMV-seronegative. V and J are TRBV4-3 and TRBJ2-7; D gene ambiguous. Here the CDR3 reads CASSQGYLLRSEQYF. As DNA, the CDR3 is TGCGCCAGCAGCCAAGGGTATCTCCTTCGGAGCGAGCAGTACTTC.